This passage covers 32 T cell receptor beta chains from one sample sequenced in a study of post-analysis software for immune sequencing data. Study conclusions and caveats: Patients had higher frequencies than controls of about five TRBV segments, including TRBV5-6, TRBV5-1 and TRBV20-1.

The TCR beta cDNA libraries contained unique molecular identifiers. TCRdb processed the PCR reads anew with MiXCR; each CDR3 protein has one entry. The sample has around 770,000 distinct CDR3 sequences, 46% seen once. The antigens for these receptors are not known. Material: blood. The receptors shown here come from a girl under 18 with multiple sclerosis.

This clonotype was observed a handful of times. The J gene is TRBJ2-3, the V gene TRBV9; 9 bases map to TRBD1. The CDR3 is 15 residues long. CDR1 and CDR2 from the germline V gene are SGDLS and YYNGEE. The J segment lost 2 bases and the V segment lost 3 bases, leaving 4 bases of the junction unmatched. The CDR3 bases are TGTGCCAGCAGCGGACAGGGGGTTGCCACAGATACGCAGTATTTT. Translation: CASSGQGVATDTQYF.

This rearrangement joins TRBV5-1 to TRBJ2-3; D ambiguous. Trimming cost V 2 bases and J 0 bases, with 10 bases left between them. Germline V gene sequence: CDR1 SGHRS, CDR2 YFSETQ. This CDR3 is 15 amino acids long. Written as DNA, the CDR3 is TGCGCCAGCAGCTTAGGACGGATGAGCACAGATACGCAGTATTTT. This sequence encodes CASSLGRMSTDTQYF.

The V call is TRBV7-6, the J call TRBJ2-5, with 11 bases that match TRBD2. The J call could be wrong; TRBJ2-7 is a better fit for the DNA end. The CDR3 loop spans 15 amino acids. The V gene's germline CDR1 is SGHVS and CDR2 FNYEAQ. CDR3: CASSALLAGGYEQYF. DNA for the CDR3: TGTGCCAGCAGCGCTCTCCTAGCGGGAGGCTACGAGCAGTACTTC.

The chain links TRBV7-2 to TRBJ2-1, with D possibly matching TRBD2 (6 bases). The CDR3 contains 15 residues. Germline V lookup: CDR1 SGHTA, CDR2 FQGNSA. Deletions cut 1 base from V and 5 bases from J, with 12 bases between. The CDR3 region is CASSLGDSLNNEQFF. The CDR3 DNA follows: TGTGCCAGCAGCTTAGGGGACTCCTTAAACAATGAGCAGTTCTTC.

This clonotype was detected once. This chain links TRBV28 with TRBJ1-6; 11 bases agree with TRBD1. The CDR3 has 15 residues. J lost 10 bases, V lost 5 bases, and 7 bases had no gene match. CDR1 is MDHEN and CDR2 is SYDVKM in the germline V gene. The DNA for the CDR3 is TGTGCCAGCAGTCCACGGACAGGGGGCAGCTCACCCCTCCACTTT. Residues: CASSPRTGGSSPLHF.

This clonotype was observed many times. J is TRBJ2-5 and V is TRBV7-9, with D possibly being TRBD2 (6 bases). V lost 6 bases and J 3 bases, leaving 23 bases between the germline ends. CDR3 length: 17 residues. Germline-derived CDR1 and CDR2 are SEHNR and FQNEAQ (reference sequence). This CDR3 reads CASRPPLVAGMKETQYF. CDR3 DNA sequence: TGTGCCAGCAGGCCACCCCTCGTGGCGGGAATGAAAGAGACCCAGTACTTC.

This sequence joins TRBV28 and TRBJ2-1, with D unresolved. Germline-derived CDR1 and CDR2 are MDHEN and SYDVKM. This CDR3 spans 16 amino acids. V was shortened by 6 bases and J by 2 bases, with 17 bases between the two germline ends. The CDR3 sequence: CASSPWAQSPYNEQFF. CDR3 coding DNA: TGTGCCAGCAGCCCCTGGGCCCAAAGCCCCTACAATGAGCAGTTCTTC. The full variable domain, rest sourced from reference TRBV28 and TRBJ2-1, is DVKVTQSSRYLVKRTGEKVFLECVQDMDHENMFWYRQDPGLGLRLIYFSYDVKMKEKGDIPEGYSVSREKKERFSLILESASTNQTSMYLCASSPWAQSPYNEQFFGPGTRLTVL.

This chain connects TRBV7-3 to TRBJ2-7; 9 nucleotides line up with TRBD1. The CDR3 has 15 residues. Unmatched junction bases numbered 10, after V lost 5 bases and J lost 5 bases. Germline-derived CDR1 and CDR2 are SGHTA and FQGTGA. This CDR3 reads CASSQQTGGNDEQYF. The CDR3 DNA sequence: TGTGCCAGCAGCCAGCAGACAGGGGGGAACGACGAGCAGTACTTC.

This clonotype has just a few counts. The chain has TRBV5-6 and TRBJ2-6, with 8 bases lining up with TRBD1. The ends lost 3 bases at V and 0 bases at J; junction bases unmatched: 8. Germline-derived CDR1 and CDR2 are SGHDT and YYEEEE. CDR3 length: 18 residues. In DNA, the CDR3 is TGTGCCAGCAGCTGGGGGACAGGAGAAGCCTCTGGGGCCAACGTCCTGACTTTC. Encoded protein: CASSWGTGEASGANVLTF.

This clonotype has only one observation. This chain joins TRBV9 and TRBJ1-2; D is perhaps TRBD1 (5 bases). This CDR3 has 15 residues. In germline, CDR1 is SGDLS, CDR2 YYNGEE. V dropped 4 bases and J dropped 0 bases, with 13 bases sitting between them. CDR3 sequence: CASSPRDGPNYGYTF. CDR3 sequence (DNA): TGTGCCAGCAGCCCCAGGGACGGCCCTAACTATGGCTACACCTTC.

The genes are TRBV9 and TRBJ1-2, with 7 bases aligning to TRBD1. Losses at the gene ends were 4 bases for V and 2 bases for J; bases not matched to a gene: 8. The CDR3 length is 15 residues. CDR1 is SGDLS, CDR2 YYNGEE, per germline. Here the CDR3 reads CASSPNGTANYGYTF. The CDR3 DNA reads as TGTGCCAGCAGCCCTAACGGGACAGCAAACTATGGCTACACCTTC. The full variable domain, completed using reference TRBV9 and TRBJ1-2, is DSGVTQTPKHLITATGQRVTLRCSPRSGDLSVYWYQQSLDQGLQFLIQYYNGEERAKGNILERFSAQQFPDLHSELNLSSLELGDSALYFCASSPNGTANYGYTFGSGTRLTVV.

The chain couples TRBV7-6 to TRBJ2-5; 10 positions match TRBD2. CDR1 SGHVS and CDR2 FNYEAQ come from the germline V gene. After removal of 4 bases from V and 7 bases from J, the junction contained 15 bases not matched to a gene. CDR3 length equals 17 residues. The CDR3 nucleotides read TGTGCCAGCAGCTCTCGACCGGTAGCGGGAGGCCCAGGGACCCAGTACTTC. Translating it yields CASSSRPVAGGPGTQYF.

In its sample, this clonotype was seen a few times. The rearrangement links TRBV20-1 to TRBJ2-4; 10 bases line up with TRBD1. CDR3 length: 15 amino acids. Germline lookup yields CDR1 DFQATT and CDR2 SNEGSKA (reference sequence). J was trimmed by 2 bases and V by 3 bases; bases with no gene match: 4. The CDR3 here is CSASGTGAPKNIQYF. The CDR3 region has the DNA TGCAGTGCTAGCGGGACAGGGGCCCCCAAAAACATTCAGTACTTC.

For the CDR3, the DNA is TGTGCCAGCAGCAAAGGGATGGCAGCCTCTGACTATGGCTACACCTTC. As protein: CASSKGMAASDYGYTF. J is TRBJ1-2 and V is TRBV7-9; D gene unclear. Germline assignment: CDR1 SEHNR and CDR2 FQNEAQ (reference sequence). The V and J ends lost 5 bases and 3 bases respectively, with 19 bases between them. The CDR3 is made up of 16 amino acids.

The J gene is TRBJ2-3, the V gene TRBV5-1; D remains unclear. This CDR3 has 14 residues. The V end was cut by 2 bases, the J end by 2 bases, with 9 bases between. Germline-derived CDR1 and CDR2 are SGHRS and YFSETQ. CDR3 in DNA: TGCGCCAGCAGCTTTGCGGTGAACACAGATACGCAGTATTTT. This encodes CASSFAVNTDTQYF.

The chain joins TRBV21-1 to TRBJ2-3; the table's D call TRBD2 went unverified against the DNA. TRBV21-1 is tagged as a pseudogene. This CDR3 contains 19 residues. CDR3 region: CASSKEEAGGPFGSDTQYF. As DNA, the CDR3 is TGTGCCAGCAGCAAAGAAGAAGCGGGAGGGCCGTTTGGGTCAGATACGCAGTATTTT.

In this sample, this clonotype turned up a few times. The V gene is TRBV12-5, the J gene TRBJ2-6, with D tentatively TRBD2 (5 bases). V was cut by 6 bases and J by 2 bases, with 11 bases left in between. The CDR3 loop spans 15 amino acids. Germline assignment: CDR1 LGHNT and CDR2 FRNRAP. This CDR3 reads CASGPGLPGANVLTF. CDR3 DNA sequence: TGTGCTAGTGGCCCCGGACTCCCTGGGGCCAACGTCCTGACTTTC.

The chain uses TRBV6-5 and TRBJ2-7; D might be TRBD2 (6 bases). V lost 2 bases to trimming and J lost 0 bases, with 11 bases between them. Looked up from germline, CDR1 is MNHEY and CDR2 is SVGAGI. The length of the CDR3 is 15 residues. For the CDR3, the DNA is TGTGCCAGCAGTTACACGGGAGACCCCTCCTACGAGCAGTACTTC. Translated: CASSYTGDPSYEQYF.

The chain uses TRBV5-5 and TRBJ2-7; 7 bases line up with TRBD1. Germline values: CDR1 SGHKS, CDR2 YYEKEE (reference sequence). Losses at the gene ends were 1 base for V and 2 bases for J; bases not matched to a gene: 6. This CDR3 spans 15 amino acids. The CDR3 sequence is CASSLPDRVPYEQYF. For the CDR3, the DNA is TGTGCCAGCAGCTTGCCCGACAGGGTGCCCTACGAGCAGTACTTC.

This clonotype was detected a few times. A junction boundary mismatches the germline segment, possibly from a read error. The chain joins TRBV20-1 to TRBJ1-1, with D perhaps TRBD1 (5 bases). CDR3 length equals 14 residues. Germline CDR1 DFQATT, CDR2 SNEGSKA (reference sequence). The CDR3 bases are TGCAGTGCTAGACGGGCGGATTCGGACACTGGAGCTTTCTTT. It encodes CSARRADSDTGAFF.

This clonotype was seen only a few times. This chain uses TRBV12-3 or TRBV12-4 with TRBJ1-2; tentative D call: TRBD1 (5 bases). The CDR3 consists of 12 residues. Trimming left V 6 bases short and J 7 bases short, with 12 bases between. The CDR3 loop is CASRMGGAGYTF. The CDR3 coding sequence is TGTGCCAGCAGGATGGGGGGAGCTGGCTACACCTTC.

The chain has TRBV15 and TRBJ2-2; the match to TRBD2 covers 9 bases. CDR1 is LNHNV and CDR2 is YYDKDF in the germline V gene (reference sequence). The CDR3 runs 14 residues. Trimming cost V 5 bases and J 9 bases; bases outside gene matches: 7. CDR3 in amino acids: CATSRGLAPRELFF. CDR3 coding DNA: TGTGCCACCAGCCGGGGACTAGCCCCCAGGGAGCTGTTTTTT.

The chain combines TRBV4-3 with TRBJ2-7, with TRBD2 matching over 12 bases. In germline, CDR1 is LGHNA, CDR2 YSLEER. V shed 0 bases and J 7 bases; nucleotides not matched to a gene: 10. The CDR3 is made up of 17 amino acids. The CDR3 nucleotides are TGCGCCAGCAGCCAAGATGCGGGACTAGCGGGCTACAATGAGCAGTACTTC. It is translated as CASSQDAGLAGYNEQYF.

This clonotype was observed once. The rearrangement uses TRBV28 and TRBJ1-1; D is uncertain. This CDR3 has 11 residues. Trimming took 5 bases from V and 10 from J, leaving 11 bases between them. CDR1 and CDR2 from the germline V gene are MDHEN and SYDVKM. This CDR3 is CASSDVSGAFF. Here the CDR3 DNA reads TGTGCCAGCAGTGATGTGTCGGGAGCTTTCTTT.

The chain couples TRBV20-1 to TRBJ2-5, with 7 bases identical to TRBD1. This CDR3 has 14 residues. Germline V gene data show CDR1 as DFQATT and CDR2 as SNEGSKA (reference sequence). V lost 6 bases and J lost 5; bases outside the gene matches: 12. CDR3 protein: CSASPGQISETQYF. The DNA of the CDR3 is TGCAGTGCCTCACCGGGACAGATCTCGGAGACCCAGTACTTC.

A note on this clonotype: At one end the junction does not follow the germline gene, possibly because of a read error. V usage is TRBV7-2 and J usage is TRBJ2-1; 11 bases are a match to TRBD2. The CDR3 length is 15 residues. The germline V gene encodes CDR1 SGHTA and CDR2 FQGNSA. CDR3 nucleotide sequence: TGTGCCAGCTGCTTAGCGGGAGGGCCTTATAATGAGCAGTTCTTC. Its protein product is CASCLAGGPYNEQFF.

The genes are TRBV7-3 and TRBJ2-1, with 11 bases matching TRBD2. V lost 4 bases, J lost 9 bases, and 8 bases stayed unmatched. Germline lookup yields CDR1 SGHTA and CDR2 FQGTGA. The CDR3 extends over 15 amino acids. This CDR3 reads CASSSIAGGPGEQFF. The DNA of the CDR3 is TGTGCCAGCAGCTCCATAGCGGGAGGGCCTGGTGAGCAGTTCTTC.

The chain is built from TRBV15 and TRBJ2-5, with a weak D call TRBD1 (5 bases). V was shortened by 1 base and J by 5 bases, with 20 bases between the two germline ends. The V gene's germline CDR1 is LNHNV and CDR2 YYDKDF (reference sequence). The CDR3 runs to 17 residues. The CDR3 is CATSRGWGRNVEETQYF. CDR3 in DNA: TGTGCCACCAGCAGAGGGTGGGGCAGGAACGTGGAGGAGACCCAGTACTTC.

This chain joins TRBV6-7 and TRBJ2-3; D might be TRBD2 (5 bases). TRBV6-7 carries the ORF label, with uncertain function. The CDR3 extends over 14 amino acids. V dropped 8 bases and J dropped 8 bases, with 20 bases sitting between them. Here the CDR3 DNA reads TGTGCCAGCCCTAGCTCCTCCAGGACCTTTACGCAGTATTTT. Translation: CASPSSSRTFTQYF.

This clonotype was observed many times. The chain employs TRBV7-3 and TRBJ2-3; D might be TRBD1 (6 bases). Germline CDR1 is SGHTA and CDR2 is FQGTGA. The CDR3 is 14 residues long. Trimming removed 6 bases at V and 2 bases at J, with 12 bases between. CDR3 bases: TGTGCCAGCAGTTTGGCAGGGGCCACAGATACGCAGTATTTT. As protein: CASSLAGATDTQYF.

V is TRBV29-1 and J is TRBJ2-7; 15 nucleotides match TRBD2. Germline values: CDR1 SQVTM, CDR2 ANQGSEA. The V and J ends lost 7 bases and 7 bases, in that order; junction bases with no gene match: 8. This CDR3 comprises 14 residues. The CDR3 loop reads CSASGTSGRNEQYF. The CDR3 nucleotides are TGCAGCGCATCCGGGACTAGCGGGAGGAATGAGCAGTACTTC.

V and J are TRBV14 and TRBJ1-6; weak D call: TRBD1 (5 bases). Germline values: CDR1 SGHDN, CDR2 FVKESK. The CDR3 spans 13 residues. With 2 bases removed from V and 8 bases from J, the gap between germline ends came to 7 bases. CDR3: CASSQLGDSPLHF. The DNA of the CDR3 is TGTGCCAGCAGCCAACTGGGGGATTCACCCCTCCACTTT. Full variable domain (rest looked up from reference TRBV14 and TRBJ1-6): EAGVTQFPSHSVIEKGQTVTLRCDPISGHDNLYWYRRVMGKEIKFLLHFVKESKQDESGMPNNRFLAERTGGTYSTLKVQPAELEDSGVYFCASSQLGDSPLHFGNGTRLTVT.